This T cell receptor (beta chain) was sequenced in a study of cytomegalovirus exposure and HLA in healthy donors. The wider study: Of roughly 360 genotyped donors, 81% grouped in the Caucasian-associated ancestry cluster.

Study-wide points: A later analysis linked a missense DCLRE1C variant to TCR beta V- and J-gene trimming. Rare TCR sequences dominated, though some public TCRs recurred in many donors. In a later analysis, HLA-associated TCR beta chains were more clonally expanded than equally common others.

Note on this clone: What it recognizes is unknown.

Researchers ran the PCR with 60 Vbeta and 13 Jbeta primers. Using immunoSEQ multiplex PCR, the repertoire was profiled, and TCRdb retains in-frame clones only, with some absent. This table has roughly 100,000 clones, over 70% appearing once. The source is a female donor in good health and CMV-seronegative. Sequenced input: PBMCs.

The CDR3 DNA sequence: TGTGCCAGCAGTATACAGGGCGGGGAGACCCAGTACTTC. This encodes CASSIQGGETQYF. The V and J genes are TRBV27 and TRBJ2-5, with a possible D match to TRBD1 (6 bases). From germline, CDR1 is MNHEY and CDR2 SMNVEV (reference sequence). This CDR3 is built from 13 residues. V was trimmed by 5 bases and J by 5 bases, leaving 12 bases between them.